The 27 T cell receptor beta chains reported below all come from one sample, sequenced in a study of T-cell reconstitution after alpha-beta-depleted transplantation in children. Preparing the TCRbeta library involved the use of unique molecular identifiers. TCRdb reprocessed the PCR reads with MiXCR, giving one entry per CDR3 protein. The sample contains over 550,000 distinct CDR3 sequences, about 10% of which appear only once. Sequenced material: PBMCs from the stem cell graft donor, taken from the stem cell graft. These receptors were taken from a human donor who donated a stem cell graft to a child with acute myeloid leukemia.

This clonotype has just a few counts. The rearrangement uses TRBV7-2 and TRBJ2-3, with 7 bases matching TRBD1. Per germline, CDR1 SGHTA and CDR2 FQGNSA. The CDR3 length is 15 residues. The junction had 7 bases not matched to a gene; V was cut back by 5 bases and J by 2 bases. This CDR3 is CASSPGQLITDTQYF. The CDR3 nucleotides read TGTGCCAGCAGCCCGGGACAGCTCATCACAGATACGCAGTATTTT. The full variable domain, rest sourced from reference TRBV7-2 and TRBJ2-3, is GAGVSQSPSNKVTEKGKDVELRCDPISGHTALYWYRQSLGQGLEFLIYFQGNSAPDKSGLPSDRFSAERTGGSVSTLTIQRTQQEDSAVYLCASSPGQLITDTQYFGPGTRLTVL.

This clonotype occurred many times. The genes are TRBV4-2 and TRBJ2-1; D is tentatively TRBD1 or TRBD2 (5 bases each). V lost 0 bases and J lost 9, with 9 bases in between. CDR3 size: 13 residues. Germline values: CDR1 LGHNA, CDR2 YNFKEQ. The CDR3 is CASSQDGTGEQFF. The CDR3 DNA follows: TGTGCCAGCAGCCAAGATGGGACCGGTGAGCAGTTCTTC.

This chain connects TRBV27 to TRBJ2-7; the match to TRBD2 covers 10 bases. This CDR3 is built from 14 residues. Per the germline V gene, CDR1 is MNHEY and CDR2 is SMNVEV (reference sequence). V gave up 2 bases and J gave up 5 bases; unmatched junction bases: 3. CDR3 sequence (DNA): TGTGCCAGCAGTTTAGAGCGGGAGGGTCACGAGCAGTACTTC. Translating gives CASSLEREGHEQYF.

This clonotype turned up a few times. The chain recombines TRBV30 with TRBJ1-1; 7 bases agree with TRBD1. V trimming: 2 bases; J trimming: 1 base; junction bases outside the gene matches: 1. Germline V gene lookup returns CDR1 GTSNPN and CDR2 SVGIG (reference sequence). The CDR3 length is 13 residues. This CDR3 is CAWSRTGNTEAFF. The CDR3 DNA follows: TGTGCCTGGAGTCGGACAGGGAACACTGAAGCTTTCTTT. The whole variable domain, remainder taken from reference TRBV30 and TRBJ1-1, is SQTIHQWPATLVQPVGSPLSLECTVEGTSNPNLYWYRQAAGRGLQLLFYSVGIGQISSEVPQNLSASRPQDRQFILSSKKLLLSDSGFYLCAWSRTGNTEAFFGQGTRLTVV.

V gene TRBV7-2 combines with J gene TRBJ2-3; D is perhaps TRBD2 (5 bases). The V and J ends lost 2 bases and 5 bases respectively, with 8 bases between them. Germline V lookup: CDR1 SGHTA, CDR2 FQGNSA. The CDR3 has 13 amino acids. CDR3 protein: CASSLPREDTQYF. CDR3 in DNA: TGTGCCAGCAGCTTACCGAGGGAAGATACGCAGTATTTT.

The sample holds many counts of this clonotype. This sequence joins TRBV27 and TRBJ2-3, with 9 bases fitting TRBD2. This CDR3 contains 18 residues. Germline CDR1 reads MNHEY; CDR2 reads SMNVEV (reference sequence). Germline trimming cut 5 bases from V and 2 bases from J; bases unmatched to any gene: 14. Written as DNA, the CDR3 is TGTGCCAGCAGTGACCCCTTGAGAGCGGGAGGCACCACAGATACGCAGTATTTT. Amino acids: CASSDPLRAGGTTDTQYF.

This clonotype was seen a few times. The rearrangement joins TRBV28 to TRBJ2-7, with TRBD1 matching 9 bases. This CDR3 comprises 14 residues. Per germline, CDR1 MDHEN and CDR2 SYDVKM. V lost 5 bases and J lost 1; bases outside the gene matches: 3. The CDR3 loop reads CASSRDRVSYEQYF. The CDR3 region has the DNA TGTGCCAGCAGTCGGGACAGGGTATCCTACGAGCAGTACTTC.

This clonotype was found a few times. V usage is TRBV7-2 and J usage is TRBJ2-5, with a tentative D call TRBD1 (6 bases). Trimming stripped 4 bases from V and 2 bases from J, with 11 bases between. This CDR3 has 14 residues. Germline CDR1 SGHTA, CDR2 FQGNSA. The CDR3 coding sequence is TGTGCCAGCAGCTACAGGGTTCGTCAAGAGACCCAGTACTTC. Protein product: CASSYRVRQETQYF.

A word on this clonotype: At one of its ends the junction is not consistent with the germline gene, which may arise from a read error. The CDR3 DNA sequence: TGTGCCAGCAGCGTAGACGGGGGGCGAGGAGAGACCCAGTACTTC. Protein product: CASSVDGGRGETQYF. V gene TRBV11-2 combines with J gene TRBJ2-5; D might be TRBD2 (7 bases). This CDR3 has 15 residues. Germline assignment: CDR1 SGHAT and CDR2 FQNNGV. Complete variable domain (other parts from reference TRBV11-2 and TRBJ2-5): EAGVAQSPRYKIIEKRQSVAFWCNPISGHATLYWYQQILGQGPKLLIQFQNNGVVDDSQLPKDRFSAERLKGVDSTLKIQPAKLEDSAVYLCASSVDGGRGETQYFGPGTRLLVL.

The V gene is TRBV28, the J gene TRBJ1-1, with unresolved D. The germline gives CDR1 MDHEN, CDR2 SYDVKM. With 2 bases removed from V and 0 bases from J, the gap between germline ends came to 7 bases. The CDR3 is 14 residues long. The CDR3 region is CASSLRTMNTEAFF. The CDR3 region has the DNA TGTGCCAGCAGTTTACGCACCATGAACACTGAAGCTTTCTTT.

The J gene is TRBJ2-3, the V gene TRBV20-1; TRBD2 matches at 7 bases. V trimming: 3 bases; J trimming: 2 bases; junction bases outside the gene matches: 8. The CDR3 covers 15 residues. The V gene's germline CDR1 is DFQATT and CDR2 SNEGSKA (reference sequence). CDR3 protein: CSASEGGSLTDTQYF. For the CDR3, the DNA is TGCAGTGCTAGCGAGGGCGGGAGTCTCACAGATACGCAGTATTTT.

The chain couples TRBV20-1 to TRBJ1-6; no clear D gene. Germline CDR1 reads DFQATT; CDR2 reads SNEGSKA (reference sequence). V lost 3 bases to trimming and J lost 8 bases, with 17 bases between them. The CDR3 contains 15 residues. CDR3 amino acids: CSARKVTGMDSPLHF. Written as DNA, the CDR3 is TGCAGTGCTAGGAAGGTGACGGGAATGGATTCACCCCTCCACTTT.

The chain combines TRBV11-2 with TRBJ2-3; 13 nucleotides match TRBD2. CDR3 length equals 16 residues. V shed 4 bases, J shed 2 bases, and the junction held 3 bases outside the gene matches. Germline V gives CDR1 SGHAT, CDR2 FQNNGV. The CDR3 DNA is TGTGCCAGCAGCTCTACTAGCGGGAGGGACACAGATACGCAGTATTTT. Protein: CASSSTSGRDTDTQYF.

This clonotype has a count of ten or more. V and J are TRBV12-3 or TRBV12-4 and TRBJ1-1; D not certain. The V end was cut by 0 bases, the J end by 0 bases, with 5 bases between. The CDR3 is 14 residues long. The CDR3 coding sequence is TGTGCCAGCAGTTTAGCGCAGGTGAACACTGAAGCTTTCTTT. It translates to CASSLAQVNTEAFF.

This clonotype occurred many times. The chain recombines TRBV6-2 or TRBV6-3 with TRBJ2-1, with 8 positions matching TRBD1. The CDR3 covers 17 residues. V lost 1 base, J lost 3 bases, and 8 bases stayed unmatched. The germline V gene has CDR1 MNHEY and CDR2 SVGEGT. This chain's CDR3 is CASSYFGQGLNYNEQFF. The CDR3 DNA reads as TGTGCCAGCAGTTACTTCGGACAGGGTTTGAACTACAATGAGCAGTTCTTC.

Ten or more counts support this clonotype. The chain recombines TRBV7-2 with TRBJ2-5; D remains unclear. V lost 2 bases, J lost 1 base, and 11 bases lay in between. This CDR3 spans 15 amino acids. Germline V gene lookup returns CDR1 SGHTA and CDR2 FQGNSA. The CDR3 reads CASSLYTVSQETQYF. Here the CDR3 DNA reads TGTGCCAGCAGCTTATATACAGTATCCCAAGAGACCCAGTACTTC.

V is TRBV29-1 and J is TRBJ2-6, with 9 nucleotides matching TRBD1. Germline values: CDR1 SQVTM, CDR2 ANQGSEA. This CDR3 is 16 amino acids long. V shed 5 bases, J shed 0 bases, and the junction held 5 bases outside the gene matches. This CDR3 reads CSVRTGANSGANVLTF. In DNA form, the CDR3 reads TGCAGCGTTCGGACAGGGGCGAACTCTGGGGCCAACGTCCTGACTTTC.

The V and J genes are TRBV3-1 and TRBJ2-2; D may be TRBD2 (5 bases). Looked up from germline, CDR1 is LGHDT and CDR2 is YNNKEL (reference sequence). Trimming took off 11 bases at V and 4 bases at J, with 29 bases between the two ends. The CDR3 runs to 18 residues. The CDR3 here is CAFSLILGGSTFTGELFF. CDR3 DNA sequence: TGTGCCTTCAGTTTAATACTTGGTGGGAGTACCTTCACCGGGGAGCTGTTTTTT.

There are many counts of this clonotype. The CDR3 DNA sequence: TGCAGCTACCAGCGGGGTAACACCTACGAGCAGTACTTC. Its translation: CSYQRGNTYEQYF. V usage is TRBV29-1 and J usage is TRBJ2-7, with 7 bases identical to TRBD2. After removal of 8 bases from V and 2 bases from J, the junction contained 9 bases not matched to a gene. The CDR3 totals 13 residues. Germline V gene sequence: CDR1 SQVTM, CDR2 ANQGSEA.

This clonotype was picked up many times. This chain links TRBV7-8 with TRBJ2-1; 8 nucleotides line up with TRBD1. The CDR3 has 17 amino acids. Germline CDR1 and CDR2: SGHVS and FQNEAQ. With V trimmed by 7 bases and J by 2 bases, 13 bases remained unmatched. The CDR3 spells CASTSSSGTGPYNEQFF. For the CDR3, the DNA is TGTGCCAGCACCTCCTCCTCCGGGACAGGACCCTACAATGAGCAGTTCTTC.

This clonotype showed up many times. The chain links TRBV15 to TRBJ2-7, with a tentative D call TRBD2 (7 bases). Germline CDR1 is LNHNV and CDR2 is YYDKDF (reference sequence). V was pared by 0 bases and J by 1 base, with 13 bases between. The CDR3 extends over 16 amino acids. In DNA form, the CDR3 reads TGTGCCACCAGCAGAGATCTCGCGGGGGCTTCCTACGAGCAGTACTTC. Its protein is CATSRDLAGASYEQYF.

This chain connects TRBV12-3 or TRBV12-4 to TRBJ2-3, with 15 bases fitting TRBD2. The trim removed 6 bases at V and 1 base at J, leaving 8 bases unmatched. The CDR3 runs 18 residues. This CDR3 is CASSPGTSGRRRTDTQYF. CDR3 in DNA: TGTGCCAGCAGCCCTGGGACTAGCGGGAGGAGACGCACAGATACGCAGTATTTT.

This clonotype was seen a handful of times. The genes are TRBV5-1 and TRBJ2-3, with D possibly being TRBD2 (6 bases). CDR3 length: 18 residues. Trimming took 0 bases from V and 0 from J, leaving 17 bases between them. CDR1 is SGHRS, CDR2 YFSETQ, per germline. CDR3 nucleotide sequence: TGCGCCAGCAGCTTGGCTACCAGCGGGCGGTCTAGCACAGATACGCAGTATTTT. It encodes CASSLATSGRSSTDTQYF.

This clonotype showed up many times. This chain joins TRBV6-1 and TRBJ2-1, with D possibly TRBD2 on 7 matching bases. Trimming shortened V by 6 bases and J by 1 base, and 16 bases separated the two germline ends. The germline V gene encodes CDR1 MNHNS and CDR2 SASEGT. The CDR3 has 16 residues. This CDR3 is CASRGWGGASYNEQFF. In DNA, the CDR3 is TGTGCCAGCAGGGGGTGGGGGGGCGCTTCCTACAATGAGCAGTTCTTC.

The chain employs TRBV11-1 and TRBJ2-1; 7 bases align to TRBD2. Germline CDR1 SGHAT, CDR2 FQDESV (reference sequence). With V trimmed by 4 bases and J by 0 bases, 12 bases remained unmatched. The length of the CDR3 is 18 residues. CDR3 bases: TGTGCCAGCAGCTCTGTCGGCGGAGCGGGGCCCTCCTACAATGAGCAGTTCTTC. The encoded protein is CASSSVGGAGPSYNEQFF.

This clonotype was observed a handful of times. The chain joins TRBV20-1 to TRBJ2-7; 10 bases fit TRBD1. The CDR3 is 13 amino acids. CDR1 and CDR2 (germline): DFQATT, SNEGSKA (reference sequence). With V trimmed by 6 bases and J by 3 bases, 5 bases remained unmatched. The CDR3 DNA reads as TGCAGTGCAACGGACAGGGGGAACTACGAGCAGTACTTC. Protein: CSATDRGNYEQYF.

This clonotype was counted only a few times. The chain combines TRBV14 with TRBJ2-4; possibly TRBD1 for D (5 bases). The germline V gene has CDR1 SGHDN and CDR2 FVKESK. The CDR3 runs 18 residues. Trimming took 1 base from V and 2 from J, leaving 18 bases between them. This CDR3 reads CASSQVTQGVISKNIQYF. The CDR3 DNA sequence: TGTGCCAGCAGCCAAGTAACCCAGGGCGTGATCTCCAAAAACATTCAGTACTTC.